These 32 T cell receptor beta chains originate from one sample sequenced in a study of T cell repertoires in cytomegalovirus infection. TCRdb fed the reads into MiXCR, producing one record per CDR3 protein. The sample includes 310,000 or so distinct CDR3 sequences, about a quarter of them seen just once. The sample taken for sequencing was PBMCs. Every receptor here comes from a human donor in good health (CMV status not recorded). Some clones in this sample may be carry-over from other donors' samples.

The chain carries TRBV28 and TRBJ1-1, with D perhaps TRBD1 (5 bases). Per germline, CDR1 MDHEN and CDR2 SYDVKM. V lost 1 base and J lost 4, with 13 bases in between. There are 15 residues in the CDR3. The CDR3 region is CASSLFPGGGTEAFF. CDR3 DNA sequence: TGTGCCAGCAGTTTATTTCCGGGGGGGGGCACTGAAGCTTTCTTT.

The J gene is TRBJ2-7, the V gene TRBV15; D remains ambiguous. There are 14 residues in the CDR3. Germline values: CDR1 LNHNV, CDR2 YYDKDF (reference sequence). Trimming left V 1 base short and J 0 bases short, with 7 bases between. DNA of the CDR3: TGTGCCACCAGCAGAGCCGGTAGCTCCTACGAGCAGTACTTC. Protein sequence: CATSRAGSSYEQYF.

This clonotype was found a few times. The chain couples TRBV6-2 or TRBV6-3 to TRBJ2-1, with 10 positions matching TRBD2. The CDR3 consists of 16 residues. Germline V gene sequence: CDR1 MNHEY, CDR2 SVGEGT. With V trimmed by 4 bases and J by 0 bases, 3 bases remained unmatched. CDR3 protein: CASSFPSGSSYNEQFF. The CDR3 coding sequence is TGTGCCAGCAGTTTTCCTAGCGGGAGCTCCTACAATGAGCAGTTCTTC.

This clonotype was observed a few times. The V gene is TRBV4-2, the J gene TRBJ2-1; 7 bases are shared with TRBD2. The CDR3 runs 18 residues. Germline CDR1 LGHNA, CDR2 YNFKEQ. After removal of 0 bases from V and 6 bases from J, the junction contained 14 bases not matched to a gene. The CDR3 sequence is CASSQDRGERLRGNEQFF. The CDR3 DNA sequence: TGTGCCAGCAGCCAAGATCGGGGGGAGAGGCTCCGGGGCAATGAGCAGTTCTTC.

The rearrangement uses TRBV5-4 and TRBJ1-1; perhaps TRBD1 as D (5 bases). This CDR3 has 15 amino acids. V was pared by 4 bases and J by 1 base, with 14 bases between. Germline values: CDR1 SGHNT, CDR2 YYREEE (reference sequence). CDR3 coding DNA: TGTGCCAGCAGCCCAAGTCGGGGGGGGAACACTGAAGCTTTCTTT. It encodes CASSPSRGGNTEAFF.

This chain joins TRBV20-1 and TRBJ2-3; D is unclear. The CDR3 is 13 amino acids. Germline CDR1 and CDR2: DFQATT and SNEGSKA (reference sequence). V was trimmed by 3 bases and J by 0 bases, leaving 7 bases between them. The CDR3 is CSASFISTDTQYF. DNA of the CDR3: TGCAGTGCTAGTTTTATTAGCACAGATACGCAGTATTTT.

The chain links TRBV7-4 to TRBJ2-1; 7 nucleotides agree with TRBD2. Unmatched junction bases numbered 10, after V lost 1 base and J lost 7 bases. The CDR3 spans 16 residues. The germline CDR1 and CDR2 sequences are SGHVT and SQSDAQ. CDR3 in DNA: TGTGCCAGCAGCTTAGTTGGTGGCGGGAGAGGAAATGAGCAGTTCTTC. This sequence encodes CASSLVGGGRGNEQFF. Full variable domain (missing parts from reference TRBV7-4 and TRBJ2-1): GAGVSQSPRYKVAKRGRDVALRCDSISGHVTLYWYRQTLGQGSEVLTYSQSDAQRDKSGRPSGRFSAERPERSVSTLKIQRTEQGDSAVYLCASSLVGGGRGNEQFFGPGTRLTVL.

The chain carries TRBV2 and TRBJ2-5; 13 bases match TRBD2. Losses at the gene ends were 6 bases for V and 3 bases for J; bases not matched to a gene: 13. Looked up from germline, CDR1 is SNHLY and CDR2 is FYNNEI. The CDR3 spans 18 residues. The CDR3 nucleotides are TGTGCCAGCAGGCGCGGACTAGCGGGAGCTGTGGGGAAAGAGACCCAGTACTTC. Protein: CASRRGLAGAVGKETQYF.

V usage is TRBV4-1 and J usage is TRBJ1-4, with D maybe TRBD1 (5 bases). CDR1 is MGHRA and CDR2 is YSYEKL in the germline V gene. Trimming took 6 bases from V and 7 from J, leaving 21 bases between them. The CDR3 has 16 amino acids. The CDR3 sequence is CASRWSRDFGSEKLFF. The CDR3 DNA follows: TGCGCCAGCAGGTGGTCAAGGGACTTTGGTTCTGAAAAACTGTTTTTT.

The sample holds many counts of this clonotype. The chain carries TRBV7-2 and TRBJ2-2; 8 positions agree with TRBD1. The V and J ends lost 6 bases and 3 bases, in that order; junction bases with no gene match: 6. In germline, CDR1 is SGHTA, CDR2 FQGNSA. This CDR3 region has 15 residues. The DNA for the CDR3 is TGTGCCAGCAGGGGGGCAGGGGGCTACACCGGGGAGCTGTTTTTT. Amino acids: CASRGAGGYTGELFF.

This chain connects TRBV7-2 to TRBJ2-3, with D perhaps matching TRBD1 (5 bases). Germline lookup yields CDR1 SGHTA and CDR2 FQGNSA. V was cut by 6 bases and J by 5 bases, with 12 bases left in between. This CDR3 contains 13 residues. The CDR3, as DNA: TGTGCCAGCAGTCTACAGGTGGAAGATACGCAGTATTTT. It encodes CASSLQVEDTQYF.

Of note for this clonotype: Germline is not matched at one junction end, which may reflect a read error. This chain joins TRBV6-2 or TRBV6-3 and TRBJ2-7, with a possible D match to TRBD1 (5 bases). Germline-derived CDR1 and CDR2 are MNHEY and SVGEGT. This CDR3 spans 12 amino acids. CDR3 residues: CASRDNSYERYF. The CDR3 coding sequence is TGTGCCAGCAGGGACAACTCCTACGAGCGGTACTTC.

The chain couples TRBV6-6 to TRBJ2-7; 7 nucleotides line up with TRBD1. The CDR3 spans 14 residues. Looked up from germline, CDR1 is MNHNY and CDR2 is SVGAGI (reference sequence). V dropped 5 bases and J dropped 1; count of bases not matched to a gene: 5. The DNA for the CDR3 is TGTGCCAGCAGTGGGCCGGGACAGTCCTACGAGCAGTACTTC. As protein: CASSGPGQSYEQYF.

This chain uses TRBV20-1 with TRBJ2-1, with TRBD2 as a possible D gene (5 bases). The CDR3 has 14 residues. Trimming took off 6 bases at V and 0 bases at J, with 12 bases between the two ends. Looked up from germline, CDR1 is DFQATT and CDR2 is SNEGSKA (reference sequence). The CDR3 is CSAVRVVSYNEQFF. As DNA, the CDR3 is TGCAGTGCCGTGAGGGTTGTCTCCTACAATGAGCAGTTCTTC.

The chain joins TRBV5-1 to TRBJ2-7, with D perhaps being TRBD1 or TRBD2 (5 bases each). CDR1 SGHRS and CDR2 YFSETQ come from the germline V gene. Trimming cost V 3 bases and J 3 bases, with 25 bases left between them. The CDR3 extends over 18 amino acids. The CDR3, as DNA: TGCGCCAGCAGCTCAAGCCCGGCGCAGGAGTCGAGGGGCTACGAGCAGTACTTC. Residues: CASSSSPAQESRGYEQYF. The full variable domain, in which reference TRBV5-1 and TRBJ2-7 provide the parts outside the CDR3, is KAGVTQTPRYLIKTRGQQVTLSCSPISGHRSVSWYQQTPGQGLQFLFEYFSETQRNKGNFPGRFSGRQFSNSRSEMNVSTLELGDSALYLCASSSSPAQESRGYEQYFGPGTRLTVT.

This sequence joins TRBV20-1 and TRBJ2-5; 14 nucleotides align to TRBD2. The CDR3 loop spans 15 amino acids. V shed 1 base, J shed 5 bases, and the junction held 3 bases outside the gene matches. Germline V gene lookup returns CDR1 DFQATT and CDR2 SNEGSKA (reference sequence). This CDR3 is CSARGLAGGPETQYF. The CDR3 DNA reads as TGCAGTGCTAGAGGACTAGCGGGAGGGCCGGAGACCCAGTACTTC.

This clonotype was observed a few times. V usage is TRBV10-3 and J usage is TRBJ1-1, with TRBD1 as a possible D gene (5 bases). Germline CDR1 reads ENHRY; CDR2 reads SYGVKD. The germline V and J ends were trimmed by 0 bases and 4 bases, with 12 bases remaining between them. This CDR3 is built from 15 residues. The DNA for the CDR3 is TGTGCCATCAGTGAGTCGGGGCAGGGTGGCACTGAAGCTTTCTTT. Its protein is CAISESGQGGTEAFF.

V gene TRBV7-6 combines with J gene TRBJ1-4, with unresolved D. The CDR3 loop spans 17 amino acids. CDR1 and CDR2 (germline): SGHVS, FNYEAQ. Trimming left V 5 bases short and J 7 bases short, with 23 bases between. CDR3 sequence (DNA): TGTGCCAGCAGCCGTAGCCTGGGTCGCCTCCGGACTGAAAAACTGTTTTTT. Encoded protein: CASSRSLGRLRTEKLFF.

This clonotype was observed a handful of times. Written as DNA, the CDR3 is TGCGCCAGCAGCTCCTCAACTCACTCCTCCTACGAGCAGTACTTC. It is translated as CASSSSTHSSYEQYF. The chain recombines TRBV4-3 with TRBJ2-7; D remains unclear. The CDR3 is 15 amino acids. Per the germline V gene, CDR1 is LGHNA and CDR2 is YSLEER. Trimming removed 5 bases at V and 0 bases at J, with 14 bases between.

The chain recombines TRBV11-2 with TRBJ2-7, with D possibly being TRBD1 (5 bases). The V end lost 0 bases, the J end lost 4 bases, and 13 bases lay between the germline ends. There are 15 residues in the CDR3. Germline assignment: CDR1 SGHAT and CDR2 FQNNGV. Written as DNA, the CDR3 is TGTGCCAGCAGCTTAGATCTCGAAGGGGTTTACGAGCAGTACTTC. Residues: CASSLDLEGVYEQYF.

This clonotype showed up just a few times. The chain links TRBV7-3 to TRBJ2-7; D remains unclear. This CDR3 has 15 amino acids. The V end lost 0 bases, the J end lost 3 bases, and 12 bases lay between the germline ends. Germline CDR1 reads SGHTA; CDR2 reads FQGTGA. CDR3 coding DNA: TGTGCCAGCAGCTTAACACCCACCAAGGGCTACGAGCAGTACTTC. Its protein product is CASSLTPTKGYEQYF.

As concerns this clonotype: A read error may produce the germline difference seen at one junction end. The chain carries TRBV7-6 and TRBJ2-5, with 10 bases that match TRBD1. This CDR3 region has 15 residues. CDR1 and CDR2 from the germline V gene are SGHVS and FNYEAQ. Here the CDR3 reads CASSLVGQGRENQYF. The CDR3 DNA is TGTGCCAGCAGCTTAGTGGGACAGGGGCGCGAGAACCAGTACTTC.

This chain joins TRBV20-1 and TRBJ1-1, with D maybe TRBD1 (5 bases). The CDR3 totals 15 residues. Trimming took off 2 bases at V and 5 bases at J, with 18 bases between the two ends. Per germline, CDR1 DFQATT and CDR2 SNEGSKA (reference sequence). The CDR3 here is CSARWGGGEGTEAFF. The CDR3 DNA reads as TGCAGTGCTAGATGGGGCGGGGGAGAGGGGACTGAAGCTTTCTTT.

J is TRBJ2-3 and V is TRBV6-6; D may be TRBD2 (5 bases). The germline V gene has CDR1 MNHNY and CDR2 SVGAGI (reference sequence). Deletions cut 4 bases from V and 2 bases from J, with 13 bases between. The CDR3 spans 15 residues. CDR3 sequence reads: CASSSRGFFTDTQYF. For the CDR3, the DNA is TGTGCCAGCAGTTCCCGGGGTTTTTTCACAGATACGCAGTATTTT.

This clonotype has at least ten counts. V gene TRBV5-6 combines with J gene TRBJ2-2, with a tentative D call TRBD1 (6 bases). The CDR3 runs to 15 residues. The V gene lost 4 bases and the J gene lost 0 bases, with 10 bases spanning the gap. Germline V CDR1 and CDR2: SGHDT, YYEEEE. Here the CDR3 DNA reads TGTGCCAGCAGCAGGGGGTACCCGAACACCGGGGAGCTGTTTTTT. Translation gives CASSRGYPNTGELFF.

The J gene is TRBJ2-3, the V gene TRBV5-1; 8 nucleotides align to TRBD1. With 3 bases clipped from V and 1 base from J, the junction kept 13 bases outside the gene matches. This CDR3 is 18 amino acids long. Germline V CDR1 and CDR2: SGHRS, YFSETQ. The CDR3 nucleotides read TGCGCCAGCAGCTGGGAGCCGTCACAGGGGGTTCGCACAGATACGCAGTATTTT. It encodes CASSWEPSQGVRTDTQYF.

The chain joins TRBV11-2 to TRBJ1-4; 7 bases are a match to TRBD1. The trim removed 1 base at V and 12 bases at J, leaving 5 bases unmatched. CDR3 length: 13 amino acids. The germline gives CDR1 SGHAT, CDR2 FQNNGV. The CDR3 bases are TGTGCCAGCAGCTTAGTCTCCGGGACAGAACTGTTTTTT. Protein sequence: CASSLVSGTELFF. Looking up the rest from reference TRBV11-2 and TRBJ1-4 gives the full variable domain: EAGVAQSPRYKIIEKRQSVAFWCNPISGHATLYWYQQILGQGPKLLIQFQNNGVVDDSQLPKDRFSAERLKGVDSTLKIQPAKLEDSAVYLCASSLVSGTELFFGSGTQLSVL.

This clonotype has just a few counts. V gene TRBV5-5 combines with J gene TRBJ1-1; D unresolved. CDR1 is SGHKS and CDR2 is YYEKEE in the germline V gene (reference sequence). The CDR3 totals 14 residues. V was cut by 3 bases and J by 7 bases, with 16 bases left in between. CDR3 in amino acids: CASSSPEVAIEAFF. In nucleotides, the CDR3 is TGTGCCAGCAGCTCACCCGAGGTGGCCATTGAAGCTTTCTTT. The whole variable domain, filled in from reference TRBV5-5 and TRBJ1-1, reads DAGVTQSPTHLIKTRGQQVTLRCSPISGHKSVSWYQQVLGQGPQFIFQYYEKEERGRGNFPDRFSARQFPNYSSELNVNALLLGDSALYLCASSSPEVAIEAFFGQGTRLTVV.

The table lists this clonotype with a few counts. The chain is built from TRBV28 and TRBJ2-7; D unclear. This CDR3 spans 9 amino acids. V lost 8 bases and J lost 5, with 4 bases in between. CDR1 and CDR2 (germline): MDHEN, SYDVKM. CDR3 amino acids: CASGDEQYF. DNA of the CDR3: TGTGCCAGCGGCGACGAGCAGTACTTC. Drawing the rest from reference TRBV28 and TRBJ2-7, the complete variable domain is DVKVTQSSRYLVKRTGEKVFLECVQDMDHENMFWYRQDPGLGLRLIYFSYDVKMKEKGDIPEGYSVSREKKERFSLILESASTNQTSMYLCASGDEQYFGPGTRLTVT.

The gene calls are TRBV4-1 and TRBJ2-5; possible D gene TRBD2, 5 bases. CDR3 length: 15 amino acids. V dropped 1 base and J dropped 5 bases, with 14 bases sitting between them. Germline lookup yields CDR1 MGHRA and CDR2 YSYEKL. CDR3 sequence reads: CASSQATGNRETQYF. The CDR3 DNA is TGCGCCAGCAGCCAAGCTACCGGGAATCGGGAGACCCAGTACTTC.

This clonotype was seen repeatedly, ten times or more. The rearrangement joins TRBV29-1 to TRBJ1-2; 7 bases map to TRBD1. Germline values: CDR1 SQVTM, CDR2 ANQGSEA. The CDR3 runs 15 residues. V lost 0 bases, J lost 5 bases, and 9 bases stayed unmatched. The CDR3 sequence: CSVEESDRARYGYTF. CDR3 nucleotide sequence: TGCAGCGTTGAAGAAAGCGACAGGGCTAGATATGGCTACACCTTC.

The chain uses TRBV18 and TRBJ1-6; no definite D call. From germline, CDR1 is KGHSH and CDR2 LQKENI. V was pared by 2 bases and J by 4 bases, with 6 bases between. The length of the CDR3 is 14 residues. CDR3 DNA sequence: TGTGCCAGCTCACCAGAAGGGTATAATTCACCCCTCCACTTT. Translation: CASSPEGYNSPLHF.